What follows is one T cell receptor (beta chain) and its context. This entry belongs to a study of shared clonotypes between healthy human individuals. CDR1 is ENHRY and CDR2 is SYGVKD in the germline V gene. This CDR3 region has 16 residues. With V trimmed by 5 bases and J by 8 bases, 8 bases remained unmatched. Profiling relied on immunoSEQ multiplex PCR, and the TCRdb table lists in-frame clones only, not all of them. The table lists about 2.3 million clones, 92% of them singletons. The TCR sequence derives from a young man in good health. Some clones in this sample may be carry-over from other donors' samples. This chain connects TRBV10-3 to TRBJ2-1; 14 bases are shared with TRBD2. Sequencing was performed on naive CD4+ T cells from PBMCs. Subset defined: CD45RA+ positively selected. The CDR3 DNA reads as TGTGCCATCAGTACCTCGACTAGCGGGAGGGCCGATGAGCAGTTCTTC. Protein product: CAISTSTSGRADEQFF.